Reported below is one TCR beta chain. Its specificity is unknown. This sample was included in a study of OX40 agonist ivuxolimab in advanced cancers. Study information: An anti-OX40 (CD134) antibody with agonistic activity, ivuxolimab, was administered to patients. Whole-study findings and limits: With doses of 0.1 to 3.0 mg/kg, CD4+ and CD8+ blood T cells had undergone clonal expansion by week 6. Low normalized T-cell clonal expansion was also seen in some nonresponders.

This CDR3 spans 15 amino acids. The germline CDR1 and CDR2 sequences are SGHTS and YDEGEE. Generated by immunoSEQ multiplex PCR, the TCRdb table keeps only in-frame clones and is missing some. The repertoire has around 95,000 clones, around 89% of them found once; the top ten carry 0.15% to 0.2%. The source was CD4+ or CD8+ T cells sorted from blood, collected in a trial of the OX40 agonist ivuxolimab. The rearrangement uses TRBV5-8 and TRBJ2-5; tentatively, D is TRBD1 (6 bases). TRBJ2-7 matches the DNA end more closely, so the J call is doubtful. This TCR was recovered from an adult with an advanced solid tumor such as melanoma, head and neck, liver or kidney cancer. Written as DNA, the CDR3 is TGTGCCAGCAGCTTGGAAGTCCGCAGGGGCCACGAGCAGTACTTC. Translating gives CASSLEVRRGHEQYF.